This T cell receptor (beta chain) stems from a study of CD8+ T cells in alopecia areata (dated by TCRdb to the late 2010s). A note on the overall study: Treated patients were enrolled in an open-label pilot trial of oral tofacitinib, 5 to 10 mg twice daily, for moderate-to-severe alopecia areata. Patients stayed on tofacitinib for 6 to 18 months and then had 6 months of follow-up off drug so that delayed response and recurrence could be assessed. The study used high-throughput TCRbeta sequencing to examine T cell clonal expansion in alopecia areata, in both the C3H/HeJ mouse model and human patients. Human TCRbeta sequencing covered scalp tissue and sorted CD4+ and CD8+ peripheral blood T cells from patchy and totalis/universalis alopecia areata patients and healthy controls. Tofacitinib-treated patients had biopsies at baseline and at 4 and 24 weeks of treatment, with a later scalp biopsy in several patients. Scalp clonality was compared among normal scalp (n=4), patchy alopecia areata scalp (n=8), and alopecia totalis/universalis scalp (n=8). RNA was extracted with the PAXgene miRNA kit for fixed scalp, the miRNeasy kit for PBMCs, and the RNeasy kit for mouse skin. TCRbeta CDR3 regions were amplified by immunoSEQ multiplex PCR with 35 Vbeta forward and 13 Jbeta reverse primers.

Peripheral blood and lesional scalp punch biopsies were obtained from patients with alopecia areata. After PBMCs were isolated by density centrifugation and stained for CD3, CD4 and CD8, a FACSAria was used to sort CD4+ and CD8+ T cells. Its CDR3 holds 15 amino acids, cysteine through phenylalanine. CDR3 DNA is the only sequence kept; it has 45 bases, read in frame from the first base. Via the germline V gene (reference sequence), CDR1 is SEHNR and CDR2 FQNEAQ. V drops 10 bases and J drops 3 bases, leaving 18 bases in between. Concerning this clone itself: Its antigen has not been determined. Per-nucleotide qualities are absent, and no much larger clonotype sits a single base away.

The investigation overall reported the following: Scalp TCR repertoire analysis is complicated because resident alphabeta T cells in normal human skin are also sequenced, whereas mouse skin is dominated by gammadelta T cells. Lesional scalp, especially in alopecia totalis/universalis, showed higher clonality and more expanded CD8+ clones than normal scalp, suggesting antigenic drive. Shared TCR sequences between patients were less evident than in mice, which may be partly attributable to HLA diversity in the patient population.

The library was built by means of the immunoSEQ multiplex PCR assay. RNA was extracted from all samples and reverse transcribed into cDNA, which served as template for TCR sequencing. SuperScript III was used for first-strand cDNA synthesis, primed with a 2:1 mix of oligo-dT and random hexamers. Amplification bias was assessed with a synthetic immune receptor repertoire, and residual bias was removed computationally. The study's own analysis went as follows. Raw reads were preprocessed for error removal, and CDR3 was defined according to IMGT conventions as running from the conserved cysteine to phenylalanine. To get clonality, Shannon entropy was normalized by log2 of the number of productive unique TCRs and the result was subtracted from 1. CD4 or CD8 identity of scalp clones was inferred by cross-referencing scalp TCRbeta sequences with sorted blood CD4 and CD8 repertoires. TCRdb's version of the immuneACCESS table is confined to in-frame rearrangements and falls short of the full clone set. An unresolved V gene accounts for under half of the shortfall where checked; the remainder is of unknown origin. The V and J calls and clone size were taken over from that table, and D and trimming were inferred from the DNA. For this sample there are about 160,000 clones; over 45% appear just once. Around 7% of the sample is held by the ten biggest clonotypes.

The sequence was collected from a human donor with alopecia areata. Here the chain combines TRBV7-9 and TRBJ2-2, with the D gene not clear enough to name. Sequenced input: CD4+ T cells sorted from blood. The CDR3 reads as follows: CANMQIQGYTGELFF. The bases are TGTGCCAACATGCAAATCCAAGGTTACACCGGGGAGCTGTTTTTT.